This TCR beta chain was sequenced for a study of beta chain features in type 1 diabetes. General study findings and limits: Moderate yet significant TCRB CDR3 shortening was seen in Type 1 diabetes patients in all four CD4+ subsets. More deletions and fewer insertions at VDJ junctions were seen in type 1 diabetes patients. Relative to healthy donors, patients appeared to have naive, central memory and Treg TCRB repertoires that were more similar.

A sort by CD45RO/CCR7/CD25/CD127/CD95/CD27 yielded CD4+ naive, central memory, regulatory and stem cell-like memory cells. Purity (above 98%) was reached by all sorted populations. The study reverse transcribed the entire isolated RNA, so it sequenced expressed TCRB transcripts. Here immunoSEQ multiplex PCR was the method, and the copy in TCRdb shows in-frame clones only, minus some. The repertoire holds around 70,000 clones, with 45% to 50% as singletons. V dropped 4 bases and J dropped 4; count of bases not matched to a gene: 3. The germline CDR1 and CDR2 sequences are SNHLY and FYNNEI. The CDR3 runs to 13 residues. Turning to this clone: Antigen: not known.

Material for sequencing was central memory CD4+ T cells from blood. The sequence was collected from a man aged 25 to 40 with type 1 diabetes. The rearrangement links TRBV2 to TRBJ1-1, with TRBD1 identical over 7 bases. The chain's CDR3 is CASSGQGFTEAFF. CDR3 nucleotide sequence: TGTGCCAGCAGTGGACAGGGTTTCACTGAAGCTTTCTTT.